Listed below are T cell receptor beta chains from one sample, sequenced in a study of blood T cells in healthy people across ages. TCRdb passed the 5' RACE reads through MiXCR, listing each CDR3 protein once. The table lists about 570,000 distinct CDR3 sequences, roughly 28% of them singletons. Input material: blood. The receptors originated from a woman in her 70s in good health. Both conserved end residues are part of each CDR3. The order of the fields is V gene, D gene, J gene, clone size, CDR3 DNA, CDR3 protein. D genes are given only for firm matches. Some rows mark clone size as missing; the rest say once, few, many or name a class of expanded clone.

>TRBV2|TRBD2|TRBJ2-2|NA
TGTGCCAGCAGTGAAGTTGCGGGGGGCGGAGCCGGGGAGCTGTTTTTT
CASSEVAGGGAGELFF
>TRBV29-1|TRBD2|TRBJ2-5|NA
TGCAGCGTGGGGGGGTCCAAGCAAGAGACCCAGTACTTC
CSVGGSKQETQYF
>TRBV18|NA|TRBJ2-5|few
TGTGCCAGCTCACCCCTAGCGTCCCAAGAGACCCAGTACTTC
CASSPLASQETQYF
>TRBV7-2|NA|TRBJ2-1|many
TGTGCCAGCAGCTTTTACAATGAGCAGTTCTTC
CASSFYNEQFF
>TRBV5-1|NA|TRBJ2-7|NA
TGCGCCAGCAGCTTCGACGGGGGTTACGAGCAGTACTTC
CASSFDGGYEQYF
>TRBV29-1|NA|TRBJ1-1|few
TGCAGCGCCGCTGGGTTCGGGGGAGGGAACACTGAAGCTTTCTTT
CSAAGFGGGNTEAFF
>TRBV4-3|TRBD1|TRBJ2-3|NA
TGCGCCAGCAGCCAAGATGTAGGACAGGGCACAGATACGCAGTATTTT
CASSQDVGQGTDTQYF
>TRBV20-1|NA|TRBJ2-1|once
TGCAGTGCTTTATCGGGGCGGTCGCAGTTCTTC
CSALSGRSQFF
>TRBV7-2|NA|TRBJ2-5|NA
NA
CASSLVATGNQETQCF
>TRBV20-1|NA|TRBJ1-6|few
TGCAGTGCTACATCTCCTAATTCACCCCTCCACTTT
CSATSPNSPLHF
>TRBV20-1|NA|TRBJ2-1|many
TGCAGTGCTAGCGGGGGAAATGAGCAGTTCTTC
CSASGGNEQFF
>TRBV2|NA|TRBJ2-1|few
TGTGCCAGCAGTGTAAACGGAAATGAGCAGTTCTTC
CASSVNGNEQFF
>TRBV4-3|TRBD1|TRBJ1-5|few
TGCGCCAGCAGCCAAGCGGGGACAGGGAGGGGGAGGCAGCCCCAGCATTTT
CASSQAGTGRGRQPQHF
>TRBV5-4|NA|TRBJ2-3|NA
TGTGCCAGCAGCACTGACTATACGGATACGCAGTATTTT
CASSTDYTDTQYF
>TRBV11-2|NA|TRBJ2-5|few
TGTGCCAGCAGCTTAGATCACGGGACCCAGTACTTC
CASSLDHGTQYF
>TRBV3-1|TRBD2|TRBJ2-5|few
TGTGCCAGCAGCCGAGGGAGGGATCAAGAGACCCAGTACTTC
CASSRGRDQETQYF
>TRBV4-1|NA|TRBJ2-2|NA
TGCGCCAGCAGCTCCCCTTCGAGGGGGTTAAACACCGGGGAGCTGTTTTTT
CASSSPSRGLNTGELFF
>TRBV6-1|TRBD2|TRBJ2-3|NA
TGTGCCAGCCAGACTAGCGGGGGCACAGATACGCAGTATTTT
CASQTSGGTDTQYF
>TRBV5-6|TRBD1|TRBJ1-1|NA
TGTGCCAGCAGCGCGCTGGACAGGGGGCGAAACACTGAAGCTTTCTTT
CASSALDRGRNTEAFF
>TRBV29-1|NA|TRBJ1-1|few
TGCAGCGCCCCGACAGATTTGAACACTGAAGCTTTCTTT
CSAPTDLNTEAFF
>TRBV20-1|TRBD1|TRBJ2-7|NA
TGCAGTGCTAGAGATCCCGGGACAGGGCTCTACGAGCAGTACTTC
CSARDPGTGLYEQYF
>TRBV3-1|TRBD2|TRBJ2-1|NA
TGTGCCAGCAGCCAAGCTGGGACTAGGGGCAATGAGCAGTTCTTC
CASSQAGTRGNEQFF
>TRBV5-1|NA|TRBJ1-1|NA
TGCGCCAGCAGCTGGGACGGGGAGAACACTGAAGCTTTCTTT
CASSWDGENTEAFF
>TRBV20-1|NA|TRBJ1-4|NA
TGCAGTGCTAGTGACCCCCGCGAAAAACTGTTTTTT
CSASDPREKLFF
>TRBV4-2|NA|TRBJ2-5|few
TGTGCCAGCAGCCAAGACAGGGGAGGGACCCAGTACTTC
CASSQDRGGTQYF
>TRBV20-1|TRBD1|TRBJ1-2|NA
TGCAGTGCTAGAGGGACAGGGACTAACTATGGCTACACCTTC
CSARGTGTNYGYTF
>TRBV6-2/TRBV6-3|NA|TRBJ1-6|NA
TGTGCCAGCAGCTTTATCCATTCAGCGGAAACGGACTATAATTCACCCCTCCACTTT
CASSFIHSAETDYNSPLHF
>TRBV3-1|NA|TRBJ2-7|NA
TGTGCCAGCAGCCAAGATCTCGGGGTCTACGAGCAGTACTTC
CASSQDLGVYEQYF
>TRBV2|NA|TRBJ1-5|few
TGTGCCAGCAGGAGGACGGAGGCGGGGGCAACTTCCAATCAGCCCCAGCATTTT
CASRRTEAGATSNQPQHF
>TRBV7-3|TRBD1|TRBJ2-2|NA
TGTGCCAGCAGCTTAGATAGGGGGCTCGCCGGGGAGCTGTTTTTT
CASSLDRGLAGELFF
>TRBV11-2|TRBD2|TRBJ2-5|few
TGTGCCAGCAGCTATGGCGGGGGGGCCGCTGGGGAGACCCAGTACTTC
CASSYGGGAAGETQYF
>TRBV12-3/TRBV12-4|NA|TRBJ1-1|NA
TGTGCCAGCAGACCACAAGCGAACACCGAAGCTTTCTTT
CASRPQANTEAFF
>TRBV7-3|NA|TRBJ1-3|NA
TGTGCCAGCAGCTTAATGGCCCAGGGCCTTTCTGGAAACACCATATATTTT
CASSLMAQGLSGNTIYF
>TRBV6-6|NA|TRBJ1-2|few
TGTGCCAGCAGTTACTCACAGGGTGGCTATGGCTACACCTTC
CASSYSQGGYGYTF
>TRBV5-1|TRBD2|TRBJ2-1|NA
TGCGCCAGCAGCTTGGCCCATGGGGGGGATGAGCAGTTCTTC
CASSLAHGGDEQFF
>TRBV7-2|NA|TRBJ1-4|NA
TGTGCCAGCAGCTTACCGTGGGGGGCGGGTGAAAAACTGTTTTTT
CASSLPWGAGEKLFF
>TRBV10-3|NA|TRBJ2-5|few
TGTGCCATCAGGGGCAGCCAGGGGCAAGAGACCCAGTACTTC
CAIRGSQGQETQYF
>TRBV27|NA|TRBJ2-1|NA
TGTGCCAGCAGTTTCAGTCAGGCTAGGGGTGATGAGCAGTTCTTC
CASSFSQARGDEQFF
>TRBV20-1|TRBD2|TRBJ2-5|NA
TGCAGTGCCCTCCTCCTAGCGGGGGAAGAGACCCAGTACTTC
CSALLLAGEETQYF
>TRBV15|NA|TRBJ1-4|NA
TGTGCCACCAGCAGAGTATTCGGAGAGGGGGGGGCAACTAATGAAAAACTGTTTTTT
CATSRVFGEGGATNEKLFF
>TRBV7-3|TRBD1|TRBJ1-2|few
TGTGCCAGCAGCTTAACACAGGGGGCAGGAGACTATGGCTACACCTTC
CASSLTQGAGDYGYTF
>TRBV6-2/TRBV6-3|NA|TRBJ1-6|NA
TGTGCCAGCAGTGCGATACCTTCGGGCTCCTATAATTCACCCCTCCACTTT
CASSAIPSGSYNSPLHF
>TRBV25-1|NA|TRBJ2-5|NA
TGTGCCAGCAGTGAAAGGGGAAACCGCCGGGAGACCCAGTACTTC
CASSERGNRRETQYF
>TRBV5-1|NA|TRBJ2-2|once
TGCGCCAGCAGCTTCGACGACCGCTTGAACACCGGGGAGCTGTTTTTT
CASSFDDRLNTGELFF
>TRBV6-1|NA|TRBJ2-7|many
TGTGCCAGCAGCCGACGGTGGGAAGCCTCTACGAGCGAGCAGTACTTC
CASSRRWEASTSEQYF